These T cell receptor beta chains were read from a single sample in a study of siplizumab effects on memory and regulatory T cells. The protocol was immunoSEQ multiplex PCR, while the TCRdb copy is restricted to in-frame clones and leaves out a portion. The sample has approximately 60,000 clones, around three quarters seen once; the top ten hold approximately 0.38%. Sequences were obtained from memory CD4+ T cells sorted from blood. The receptors derive from a human donor in good health. CDR3s leave out the opening cysteine and the closing phenylalanine or tryptophan. The order of the fields is J gene, D gene, V gene, CDR3 protein. The D gene is left open where the match is weak.

J gene: TRBJ2-7; D gene: -; V gene: TRBV7-3; CDR3 protein: ASSPDGSYEQY
J gene: TRBJ1-5; D gene: TRBD1; V gene: TRBV5-8; CDR3 protein: ASSLEDRANQPQH
J gene: TRBJ2-1; D gene: -; V gene: TRBV7-2; CDR3 protein: ASSLDRLDEQF
J gene: TRBJ2-5; D gene: TRBD2; V gene: TRBV9; CDR3 protein: ASSARTSGGQETQY
J gene: TRBJ2-3; D gene: -; V gene: TRBV9; CDR3 protein: ASSVAGFATDTQY
J gene: -; D gene: -; V gene: TRBV12-5; CDR3 protein: ASGLRALGGTSYEQY
J gene: TRBJ2-3; D gene: TRBD2; V gene: TRBV6-1; CDR3 protein: ASRRRGDSDTQY
J gene: TRBJ1-4; D gene: TRBD1; V gene: TRBV10-3; CDR3 protein: AIRPDRVGEKLF
J gene: TRBJ1-1; D gene: -; V gene: TRBV10-2; CDR3 protein: ASSGLGREAF
J gene: TRBJ1-2; D gene: -; V gene: TRBV2; CDR3 protein: ATEDLTWRDGYT
J gene: TRBJ2-2; D gene: -; V gene: TRBV19; CDR3 protein: ASRGRLNANTGELF
J gene: TRBJ1-2; D gene: -; V gene: TRBV11-2; CDR3 protein: ASSLGQMGNGYT
J gene: TRBJ2-7; D gene: -; V gene: TRBV6-6; CDR3 protein: ASSAAATSLPYEQY
J gene: TRBJ1-3; D gene: -; V gene: TRBV6-1; CDR3 protein: ASSVAGYEGHPLSSGNTIY
J gene: TRBJ1-1; D gene: TRBD1; V gene: TRBV7-9; CDR3 protein: ASSLGRGTGGITNTEAF
J gene: TRBJ1-4; D gene: -; V gene: TRBV4-1; CDR3 protein: ASSPDGFFSNEKLF
J gene: TRBJ2-3; D gene: TRBD2; V gene: TRBV10-2; CDR3 protein: ASSEQTSGGTQY
J gene: TRBJ2-3; D gene: -; V gene: TRBV6-5; CDR3 protein: ASSASPSTDTQY
J gene: TRBJ2-5; D gene: TRBD2; V gene: TRBV5-1; CDR3 protein: ASSLVLAGQETQY
J gene: TRBJ1-4; D gene: TRBD1; V gene: TRBV4-3; CDR3 protein: ASRQGATNEKLF
J gene: TRBJ1-2; D gene: -; V gene: TRBV6-1; CDR3 protein: ASSSGPFYGYT
J gene: TRBJ1-3; D gene: -; V gene: TRBV7-9; CDR3 protein: ASSLSISGNTIY
J gene: TRBJ1-6; D gene: -; V gene: TRBV28; CDR3 protein: ASSEGTGDSPLH
J gene: TRBJ2-3; D gene: TRBD1; V gene: TRBV27; CDR3 protein: ASSLEPRDRGGDTQY